One and the same sample provided the 7 T cell receptor beta chains below, sequenced in a study of blood T cell repertoires in COVID-19. Profiling relied on immunoSEQ multiplex PCR, and the TCRdb table lists in-frame clones only, not all of them. This sample has 200,000 to 250,000 clones, with 88% found just once. Sequenced: PBMCs or T cells enriched from blood (not recorded which). The receptors here all came from a woman aged 25 to 39 who had recovered from COVID-19.

The chain links TRBV29-1 to TRBJ2-7, with 8 positions matching TRBD2. Per germline, CDR1 SQVTM and CDR2 ANQGSEA. V gave up 5 bases and J gave up 3 bases; unmatched junction bases: 6. The CDR3 length is 13 residues. The CDR3: CSVSRGGLYEQYF. CDR3 nucleotides: TGCAGCGTTTCACGGGGGGGCCTCTACGAGCAGTACTTC.

The rearrangement uses TRBV5-1 and TRBJ2-7; D may be TRBD2 (6 bases). Germline CDR1 and CDR2: SGHRS and YFSETQ. V was trimmed by 3 bases and J by 0 bases, leaving 10 bases between them. The CDR3 loop spans 14 amino acids. The CDR3 DNA follows: TGCGCCAGCAGCTCGGAGGGCCCCTCCTACGAGCAGTACTTC. It encodes CASSSEGPSYEQYF.

The chain recombines TRBV4-1 with TRBJ1-6; D possibly corresponds to TRBD1 (5 bases). The germline CDR1 and CDR2 sequences are MGHRA and YSYEKL. Trimming took 3 bases from V and 6 from J, leaving 9 bases between them. This CDR3 contains 14 residues. In DNA form, the CDR3 reads TGCGCCAGCAGCCAGGGACTTTTTAATTCACCCCTCCACTTT. Translation gives CASSQGLFNSPLHF.

This clone was seen a few times. V is TRBV19 and J is TRBJ1-1; TRBD1 is a possible D gene (6 bases). The CDR3 totals 14 residues. The germline V and J ends were trimmed by 5 bases and 8 bases, with 18 bases remaining between them. In germline, CDR1 is LNHDA, CDR2 SQIVND (reference sequence). CDR3 sequence (DNA): TGTGCCAGTAGTTTTAGGAGGACAGATGCCGAAGCTTTCTTT. Protein: CASSFRRTDAEAFF.

This clone was counted once. The chain has TRBV12-3 or TRBV12-4 and TRBJ1-5, with D tentatively TRBD1 (5 bases). Deletions cut 10 bases from V and 0 bases from J, with 10 bases between. This CDR3 is 13 amino acids long. This chain's CDR3 is CATQEYSNQPQHF. DNA of the CDR3: TGTGCCACACAGGAATATAGCAATCAGCCCCAGCATTTT.

V and J are TRBV6-5 and TRBJ1-2; D call uncertain. V was shortened by 7 bases and J by 3 bases, with 18 bases between the two germline ends. The CDR3 spans 15 residues. Per the germline V gene, CDR1 is MNHEY and CDR2 is SVGAGI. The CDR3 region has the DNA TGTGCCAGCAACCCGAGGTCTTCGGCCGACTATGGCTACACCTTC. Translating it yields CASNPRSSADYGYTF.

The CDR3 coding sequence is TGTGCCAGCAGCCAAGAAGCTAGCGGGGGGCCCTATACGTGGCAGTACTTC. Translation gives CASSQEASGGPYTWQYF. This rearrangement joins TRBV4-2 to TRBJ2-7; 11 bases match TRBD2. Germline CDR1 and CDR2: LGHNA and YNFKEQ. Trimming removed 0 bases from V and 9 bases from J; junction bases left unmatched: 13. The CDR3 extends over 17 amino acids.